The following is a T cell receptor beta chain sequence with its context. The antigen is undetermined. The entry originates in a study of cytotoxic CD8 clonotypes in ibrutinib-treated CLL. Study-wide context: Response samples were drawn at a median of around 11 months of treatment, range 6 to 36.

Germline V gives CDR1 MGHDK, CDR2 SYGVNS. Between the trimmed V and J ends, which lost 6 bases and 5 bases, there was a span of 14 bases. The CDR3 is 13 residues long. Generated by immunoSEQ multiplex PCR, the TCRdb table keeps only in-frame clones and is missing some. Found here are 20,000 to 30,000 clones, approximately 68% of them singletons; the top ten hold about 30%. Broader study findings: In comparison with age-matched healthy donors, baseline clonality was higher and tracked circulating CD8+ T-cell counts. A rise in clonality was seen at ibrutinib response, and a fall back toward baseline was seen at progression.

The specimen comprised PBMCs, sampled after 24 months of ibrutinib treatment. The rearrangement joins TRBV25-1 to TRBJ2-7; possibly TRBD2 for D (5 bases). The receptor comes from a human donor with chronic lymphocytic leukemia. The CDR3 is CASSFGVRNEQYF. CDR3 in DNA: TGTGCCAGCAGCTTCGGGGTGAGGAACGAGCAGTACTTC.